A selection of T cell receptor beta chains follows, all from one sample in a study of metastatic and nonmetastatic thyroid tumors. TCRdb re-called the PCR reads with MiXCR. The sample yields just under 45,000 clones, 3% to 3.5% seen once. The sequenced material came from blood. Source of these receptors: a female donor with papillary thyroid cancer or a benign thyroid nodule (not recorded which). Some clones in this sample may be carry-over from other donors' samples. Both conserved end residues are part of each CDR3. A D gene is named only where the DNA matches it firmly. A row's size may be missing; if present it is once, few, many or a size class.

few	TRBV28	NA	TRBJ2-7	TGTGCCAGCATCTCGGGGTACGAGCAGTACTTC	CASISGYEQYF
few	TRBV5-1	TRBD1	TRBJ2-7	TGCGCCAGCAGCCCATGGAGACAGGGAGCCTACGAGCAGTACTTC	CASSPWRQGAYEQYF
NA	TRBV7-2	NA	TRBJ2-7	TGTGCCAGCGGTCCATCACCCTACGAGCAGTACTTC	CASGPSPYEQYF
NA	TRBV20-1	NA	TRBJ1-2	TGCAGTGCCCACAGACAGAGGGGTGGCTACACCTTC	CSAHRQRGGYTF
medium-sized	TRBV11-2	NA	TRBJ2-7	TGTGCCAGCAGCCCCCTACAGGGACCCTCCTACGAGCAGTACTTC	CASSPLQGPSYEQYF
medium-sized	TRBV19	NA	TRBJ1-5	TGTGCCAGTAGTTCCCGGGGCCGAGATAGCAATCAGCCCCAGCATTTT	CASSSRGRDSNQPQHF
many	TRBV5-1	TRBD2	TRBJ2-3	TGCGCCAGCAATGGGGGGGACACAGATACGCAGTATTTT	CASNGGDTDTQYF
NA	TRBV5-1	NA	TRBJ1-6	TGCGCCAGCAGACCCTCTTGGGGGGATTCACCCCTCCACTTT	CASRPSWGDSPLHF
many	TRBV29-1	NA	TRBJ2-5	TGCAGCGTTGTATTTCCCTTTCGACTCCAAGAGACCCAGTACTTC	CSVVFPFRLQETQYF
many	TRBV7-2	NA	TRBJ2-1	TGTGCCAGCAAAACCGGGACGGGATACAATGAGCAGTTCTTC	CASKTGTGYNEQFF
NA	TRBV30	NA	TRBJ1-1	TGTGCCCGTCGTAAAGTAGGGGGAACCGGGACGGCGGGGACTGAAGCTTTCTTT	CARRKVGGTGTAGTEAFF
NA	TRBV5-1	TRBD2	TRBJ2-3	TGCGCCAGCAGCTTCGCGGGAGACGGGGATACGCAGTATTTT	CASSFAGDGDTQYF
many	TRBV15	NA	TRBJ1-6	TGTGCCACCAGCAGAGAAAAGGTCAGCTATTCACCCCTCCACTTT	CATSREKVSYSPLHF
many	TRBV14	NA	TRBJ2-7	TGTGCCAGCAGCCCAGGGAGGTACGAGCAGTACTTC	CASSPGRYEQYF
many	TRBV12-3/TRBV12-4	NA	TRBJ2-1	TGTGCCAGCAGTTACCGCTCCTACAATGAGCAGTTCTTC	CASSYRSYNEQFF
many	TRBV27	NA	TRBJ1-1	TGTGCCAGATCGAGGAACACTGAAGCTTTCTTT	CARSRNTEAFF
many	TRBV7-9	TRBD2	TRBJ2-1	TGTGCCAGCAGCTGGCGGGGGGATCTTGGGAGTGAGCAGTTCTTC	CASSWRGDLGSEQFF
many	TRBV6-1	NA	TRBJ2-7	TGTGCCAGCAGTGGAATATCGGGACATTACTACGAGCAGTACTTC	CASSGISGHYYEQYF
many	TRBV12-3/TRBV12-4	TRBD1	TRBJ2-7	TGTGCCAGCAGCCGGGACAGGGGTCTCGGCGAGCAGTACTTC	CASSRDRGLGEQYF
many	TRBV11-3	NA	TRBJ2-7	TGTGCCAGCAGCTTAGTCTTGGGGGGTAGCTTCAACGTCCACGAGCAGTACTTC	CASSLVLGGSFNVHEQYF
many	TRBV19	NA	TRBJ2-2	TGTGCCTCGACGAGAAAGTTTGACACCGGGGAGCTGTTTTTT	CASTRKFDTGELFF
NA	TRBV24-1	NA	TRBJ1-1	TGTGCCACCGAGGGCCAACGGGGCACTGAAGCTTTCTTT	CATEGQRGTEAFF
many	TRBV11-3	TRBD2	TRBJ2-5	TGTGCCAGCAGCTTTAGCGGGAGCGGAGAGGCCCAGTACTTC	CASSFSGSGEAQYF
many	TRBV10-2	NA	TRBJ1-5	TGCGCCAGCAGTGAAGGGGACTTCGGTCAGCCCCAGCATTTT	CASSEGDFGQPQHF
few	TRBV20-1	NA	TRBJ1-2	TGCAGTGCTCCCGGGACCTTCGGCCGTGGCTACACCTTC	CSAPGTFGRGYTF
many	TRBV5-1	NA	TRBJ2-5	TGCGCCAGCAGCTCCGTCCAGAGGGGCCAAGAGACCCAGTACTTC	CASSSVQRGQETQYF
many	TRBV20-1	NA	TRBJ2-1	TGCAGTGCTAGAGATGCAGGGGGGCCTGACAATGAGCAGTTCTTC	CSARDAGGPDNEQFF
few	TRBV28	NA	TRBJ2-3	TGTGCCAGCATATACTACTCCCGGTGGGGCACAGATACGCAGTATTTT	CASIYYSRWGTDTQYF
few	TRBV6-1	NA	TRBJ2-4	TGTGCCAGCAGTCTAGCCAAAAACATTCAGTACTTC	CASSLAKNIQYF
many	TRBV15	NA	TRBJ2-7	TGTGCCACCAGCAGAGATCGTGTACTAGCTAACTACGAGCAGTACTTC	CATSRDRVLANYEQYF
medium-sized	TRBV6-1	TRBD1	TRBJ1-2	TGTGCCAGCAGTTACCGTCGGGACAGGGGGCTAGGGGGCTATGGCTACACCTTC	CASSYRRDRGLGGYGYTF
NA	TRBV20-1	NA	TRBJ2-7	TGCAGTGCTACAGGGGCCCTCTCCTACGAGCAGTACTTC	CSATGALSYEQYF
NA	TRBV12-3/TRBV12-4	TRBD2	TRBJ2-6	TGTGCCAGCAGTTTTCGGGGGGCTGGGGCCAACGTCCTGACTTTC	CASSFRGAGANVLTF
medium-sized	TRBV19	TRBD2	TRBJ2-2	TGTGCCAGTAGTAGCGAAAGCGGGAGGGGGTCCGGGGAGCTGTTTTTT	CASSSESGRGSGELFF
few	TRBV27	NA	TRBJ1-6	TGTGCCAGCAGTCCCCGGGCGGAATCACCCCTCCAATTT	CASSPRAESPLQF
few	TRBV6-5	NA	TRBJ2-3	TGTGCCAGCAGTTACTCGGGCCCGGGGGGCGCAGATACGCAGTATTTT	CASSYSGPGGADTQYF
many	TRBV10-2	TRBD1	TRBJ2-7	TGCGCCAGCAGTGATGGGGACAGGGGGCACTACGAGCAGTACTTC	CASSDGDRGHYEQYF
many	TRBV5-6	NA	TRBJ2-6	TGTGCCAGCAGCTTGACGGAAACTTACGGGGCCAACGTCCTGACTTTC	CASSLTETYGANVLTF
NA	TRBV19	NA	TRBJ1-6	TGTGCCGCGAAACCCCGGGACAATAATTCACCCCTCCACTTT	CAAKPRDNNSPLHF
few	TRBV15	NA	TRBJ1-2	TGTGCCACCAGCGACGGACTTTATAACTATGGCTACACCTTC	CATSDGLYNYGYTF
many	TRBV28	NA	TRBJ2-7	TGTGCCAGCAGTCGTACAGGGCCCTCCTACGAGCAGTACTTC	CASSRTGPSYEQYF
NA	TRBV15	NA	TRBJ1-5	TGCGCCACCAGCAGAGATCTTGTGGGGAGCAATCAGCCCCAGCACTTT	CATSRDLVGSNQPQHF
few	TRBV27	NA	TRBJ1-6	TGTGCCATCACGGGACACCCGAATTCACCCCTCCACTTT	CAITGHPNSPLHF
many	TRBV11-1	NA	TRBJ1-2	TGTGCCAGCAGCTTAGCCGTAGGAAACAGCTACACCTTC	CASSLAVGNSYTF
many	TRBV10-3	TRBD1	TRBJ1-1	TGTGCCATCGGCACGAGGGACAGTGGCACTGAAGCTTTCTTT	CAIGTRDSGTEAFF
many	TRBV5-1	TRBD1	TRBJ1-1	TGCGCCAGCACCTCAGGGACAGACACCATGAACACTGAAGCTTTCTTT	CASTSGTDTMNTEAFF
few	TRBV27	NA	TRBJ1-6	TGTGCCAGCAGTTCCACATGGGAGGGCCCCCTCCACTTT	CASSSTWEGPLHF
many	TRBV6-4	NA	TRBJ1-2	TGTGCCAGCAGCTCCTGGAACAGGGTAGATGGCTACACCTTC	CASSSWNRVDGYTF
medium-sized	TRBV20-1	NA	TRBJ2-3	TGCAGTGCTAGCCCAGCTAGATCCCCCACAGATACGCAGTATTTT	CSASPARSPTDTQYF
NA	TRBV4-2	NA	TRBJ2-7	TGTGCCAGCAGCCAGGAGTGGGGGCAGGGCTCCGAGCAGTACTTC	CASSQEWGQGSEQYF
NA	TRBV11-3	TRBD2	TRBJ2-7	TGTGCCAGCAGCTCACTAGCGGACAAGCAGTACTTC	CASSSLADKQYF
NA	TRBV6-1	TRBD2	TRBJ2-2	TGTGCCAGCAGTACACTAGCGGGAGGGTCCACCGGGGAGCTGTTTTTT	CASSTLAGGSTGELFF
few	TRBV19	NA	TRBJ1-2	TGTGCCAGTAGTATCGTGGTGTCCTATGGCTACACCTTC	CASSIVVSYGYTF
NA	TRBV4-1	TRBD1	TRBJ1-2	TGCGCTAGCAGCCAAGATCACATCCCCGTGACAGGGGGACGGACTAACTATGGCTACACCTTC	CASSQDHIPVTGGRTNYGYTF
many	TRBV6-5	NA	TRBJ1-1	TGTGCCAGCAGTTACACTCCCGGGACGGGAATGAACACTGAAGCTTTCTTT	CASSYTPGTGMNTEAFF